This TCR beta chain was sequenced in a study of cytomegalovirus exposure and HLA in healthy donors. Overall study results and limits: Exclusion as indistinguishable affected some V segments, including TRBV6-2 and TRBV6-3. Later genetic work tied a missense DCLRE1C variant to beta-chain V and J trimming.

This CDR3 region has 13 residues. Germline V gene lookup returns CDR1 SGHNT and CDR2 YYREEE (reference sequence). Trimming took 4 bases from V and 8 from J, leaving 12 bases between them. Use of 60 Vbeta and 13 Jbeta primers characterized the PCR. Assay used: immunoSEQ multiplex PCR; TCRdb lists only in-frame clones, some missing. Of over 110,000 clones detected, 80% to 85% appear once; the ten largest clones hold around 1.2%. On this clone itself: Antigen: not known.

V gene TRBV5-4 combines with J gene TRBJ2-2; D not resolved. This TCR came from a male donor in good health and CMV-seropositive. The sequenced sample consisted of PBMCs. CDR3 residues: CASSPQRDGELFF. CDR3 coding DNA: TGTGCCAGCAGCCCGCAACGAGATGGGGAGCTGTTTTTT.